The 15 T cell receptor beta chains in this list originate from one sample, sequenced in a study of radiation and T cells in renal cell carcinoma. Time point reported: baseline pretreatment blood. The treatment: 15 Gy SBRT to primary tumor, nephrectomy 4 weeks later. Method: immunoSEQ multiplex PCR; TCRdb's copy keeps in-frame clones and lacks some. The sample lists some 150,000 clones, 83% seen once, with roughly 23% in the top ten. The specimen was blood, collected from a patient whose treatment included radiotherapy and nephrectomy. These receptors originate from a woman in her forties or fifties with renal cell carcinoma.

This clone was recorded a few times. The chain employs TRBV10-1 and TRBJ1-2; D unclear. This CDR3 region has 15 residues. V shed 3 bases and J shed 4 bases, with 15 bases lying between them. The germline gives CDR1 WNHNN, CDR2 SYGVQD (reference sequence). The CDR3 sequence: CASSEGPGLSYGYTF. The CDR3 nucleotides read TGCGCCAGCAGTGAAGGTCCGGGGTTGAGCTATGGCTACACCTTC.

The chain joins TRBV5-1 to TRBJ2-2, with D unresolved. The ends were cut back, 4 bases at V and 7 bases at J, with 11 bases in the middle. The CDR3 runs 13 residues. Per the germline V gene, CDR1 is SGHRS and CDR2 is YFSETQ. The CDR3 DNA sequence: TGCGCCAGCAGCCGAGGCTCAAGCGGGGAGCTGTTTTTT. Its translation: CASSRGSSGELFF.

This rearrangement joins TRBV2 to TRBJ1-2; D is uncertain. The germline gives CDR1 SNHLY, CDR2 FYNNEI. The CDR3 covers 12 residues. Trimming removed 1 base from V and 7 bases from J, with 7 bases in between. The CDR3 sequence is CASSEGGSGYTF. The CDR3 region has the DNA TGTGCCAGCAGTGAAGGTGGGAGTGGCTACACCTTC.

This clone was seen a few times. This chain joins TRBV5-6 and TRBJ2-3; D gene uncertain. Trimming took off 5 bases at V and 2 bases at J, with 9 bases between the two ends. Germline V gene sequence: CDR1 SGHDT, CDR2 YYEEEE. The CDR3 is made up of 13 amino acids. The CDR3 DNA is TGTGCCAGCAGGGAAACTTACACAGATACGCAGTATTTT. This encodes CASRETYTDTQYF.

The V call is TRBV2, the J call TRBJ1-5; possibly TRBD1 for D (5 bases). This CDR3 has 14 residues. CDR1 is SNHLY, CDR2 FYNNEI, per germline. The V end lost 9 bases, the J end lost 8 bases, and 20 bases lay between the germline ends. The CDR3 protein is CASSGRGSVEPQHF. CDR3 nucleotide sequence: TGTGCCAGTTCGGGGAGGGGAAGTGTGGAGCCCCAGCATTTT.

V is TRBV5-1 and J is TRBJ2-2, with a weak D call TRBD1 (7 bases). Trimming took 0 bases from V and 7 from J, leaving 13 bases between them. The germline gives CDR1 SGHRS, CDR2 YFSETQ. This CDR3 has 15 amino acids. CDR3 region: CASSLVAQGGGELFF. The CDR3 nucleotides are TGCGCCAGCAGCTTGGTTGCCCAGGGGGGCGGGGAGCTGTTTTTT.

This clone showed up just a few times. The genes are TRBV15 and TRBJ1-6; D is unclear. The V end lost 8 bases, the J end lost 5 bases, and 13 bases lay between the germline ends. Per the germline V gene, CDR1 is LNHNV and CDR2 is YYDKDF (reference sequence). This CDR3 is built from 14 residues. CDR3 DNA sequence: TGTGCCACCTCCCGTCCGGCAGATAATTCACCCCTCCACTTT. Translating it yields CATSRPADNSPLHF.

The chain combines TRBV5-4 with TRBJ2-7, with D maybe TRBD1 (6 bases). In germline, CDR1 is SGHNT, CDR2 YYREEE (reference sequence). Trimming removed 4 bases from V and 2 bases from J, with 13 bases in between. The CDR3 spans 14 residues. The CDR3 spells CASSTNRVPYEQYF. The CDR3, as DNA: TGTGCCAGCAGCACGAACAGGGTCCCCTACGAGCAGTACTTC.

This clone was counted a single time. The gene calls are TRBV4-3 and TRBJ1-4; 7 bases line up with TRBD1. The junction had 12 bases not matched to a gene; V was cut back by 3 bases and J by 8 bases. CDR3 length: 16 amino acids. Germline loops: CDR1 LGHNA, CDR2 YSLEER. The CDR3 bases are TGCGCCAGCAGCCACAGCAGGGACAGCACCCGAGAAAAACTGTTTTTT. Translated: CASSHSRDSTREKLFF.

The CDR3 is CASRGGAGYGYTF. CDR3 coding DNA: TGTGCCAGCAGGGGAGGTGCAGGCTATGGCTACACCTTC. The V call is TRBV5-4, the J call TRBJ1-2; D uncertain. CDR3 length: 13 amino acids. Trimming removed 5 bases from V and 4 bases from J, with 12 bases in between. CDR1 is SGHNT, CDR2 YYREEE, per germline (reference sequence). The complete variable domain, with remaining parts taken from reference TRBV5-4 and TRBJ1-2, reads ETGVTQSPTHLIKTRGQQVTLRCSSQSGHNTVSWYQQALGQGPQFIFQYYREEENGRGNFPPRFSGLQFPNYSSELNVNALELDDSALYLCASRGGAGYGYTFGSGTRLTVV.

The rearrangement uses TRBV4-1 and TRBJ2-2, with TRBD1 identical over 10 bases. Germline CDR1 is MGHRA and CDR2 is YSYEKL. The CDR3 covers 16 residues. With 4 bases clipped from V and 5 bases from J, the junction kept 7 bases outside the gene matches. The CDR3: CASSPPGQGLTGELFF. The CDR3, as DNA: TGCGCCAGCAGCCCACCGGGACAGGGGCTGACCGGGGAGCTGTTTTTT.

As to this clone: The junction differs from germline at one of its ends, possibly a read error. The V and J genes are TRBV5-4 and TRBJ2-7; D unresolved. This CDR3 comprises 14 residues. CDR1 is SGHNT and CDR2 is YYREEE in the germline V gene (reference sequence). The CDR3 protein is CASSQDARTYEQYF. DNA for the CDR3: TGCGCCAGCAGCCAAGACGCGAGGACCTACGAGCAGTACTTC.

The CDR3 loop is CASSIGWGQPQHF. In DNA, the CDR3 is TGTGCCAGCTCGATAGGATGGGGACAGCCCCAGCATTTT. The rearrangement links TRBV28 to TRBJ1-5; no clear D. The ends were cut back, 8 bases at V and 7 bases at J, with 15 bases in the middle. Germline CDR1 is MDHEN and CDR2 is SYDVKM. This CDR3 spans 13 amino acids.

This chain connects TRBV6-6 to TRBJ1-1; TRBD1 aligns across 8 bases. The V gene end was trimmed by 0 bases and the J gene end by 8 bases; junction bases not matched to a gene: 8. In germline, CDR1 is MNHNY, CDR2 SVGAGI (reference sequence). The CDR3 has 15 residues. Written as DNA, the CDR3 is TGTGCCAGCAGTTACTCCCGGACAGGGAGTGTGGAAGCTTTCTTT. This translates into CASSYSRTGSVEAFF.

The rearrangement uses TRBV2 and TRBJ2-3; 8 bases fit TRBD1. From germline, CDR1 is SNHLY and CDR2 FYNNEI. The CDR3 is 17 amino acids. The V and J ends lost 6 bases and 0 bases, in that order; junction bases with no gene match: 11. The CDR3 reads CASSLDRARISTDTQYF. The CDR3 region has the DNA TGTGCCAGCAGCCTGGACAGGGCCCGAATCAGCACAGATACGCAGTATTTT.